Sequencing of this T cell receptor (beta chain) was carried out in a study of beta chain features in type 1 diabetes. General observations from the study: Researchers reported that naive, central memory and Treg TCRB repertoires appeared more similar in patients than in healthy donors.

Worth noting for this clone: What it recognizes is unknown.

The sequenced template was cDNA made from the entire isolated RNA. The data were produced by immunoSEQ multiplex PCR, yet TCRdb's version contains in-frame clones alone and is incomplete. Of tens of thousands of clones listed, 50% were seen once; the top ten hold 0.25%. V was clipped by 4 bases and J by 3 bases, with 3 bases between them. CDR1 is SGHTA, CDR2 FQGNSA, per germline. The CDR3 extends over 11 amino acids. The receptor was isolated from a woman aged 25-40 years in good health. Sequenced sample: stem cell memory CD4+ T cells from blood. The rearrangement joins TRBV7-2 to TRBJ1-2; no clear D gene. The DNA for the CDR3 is TGTGCCAGCAGCTCTTACTATGGCTACACCTTC. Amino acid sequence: CASSSYYGYTF.